This entry features one TCR beta chain sequence. Its cognate antigen is unknown. Only in-frame clones appear in the TCRdb table, and some are missing; sequencing was by immunoSEQ multiplex PCR. The sample gives roughly 15,000 clones, approximately 68% of which show up once; 5% to 7% is in the top ten. This record belongs to a study of CXCR4 blockade with PD-1 therapy in pancreatic cancer. Germline CDR1 and CDR2: LNHDA and SQIVND (reference sequence). The CDR3 is 15 amino acids. Deletions cut 8 bases from V and 4 bases from J, with 19 bases between. General study findings and limits: Convergent selection by common tumor antigens was suggested by nucleotide rearrangement counts.

The sequenced material came from tumor tissue. The J gene is TRBJ2-3, the V gene TRBV19; D call uncertain. The clonotype was recovered from a human donor with pancreatic ductal adenocarcinoma. CDR3 sequence: CASGRTPLEADTQYF. The CDR3 DNA is TGTGCCAGTGGGCGGACCCCCTTAGAAGCAGATACGCAGTATTTT.